This passage covers 12 T cell receptor beta chains from one sample sequenced in a study of cytomegalovirus exposure and HLA in healthy donors. PCR used 60 Vbeta primers and 13 Jbeta primers. The assay was immunoSEQ multiplex PCR, and TCRdb's table has in-frame clones only and misses some. The repertoire holds 100,000 to 150,000 clones, with around four fifths as singletons. Input material: PBMCs. The origin of the receptors is a woman between 45 and 65 years old in good health and CMV-seropositive.

CDR3 protein: CASSVRYNSPLHF. Written as DNA, the CDR3 is TGTGCCAGTAGTGTGAGGTATAATTCACCCCTCCACTTT. This chain joins TRBV19 and TRBJ1-6; D gene uncertain. The ends were cut back, 5 bases at V and 4 bases at J, with 6 bases in the middle. This CDR3 comprises 13 residues. Germline V CDR1 and CDR2: LNHDA, SQIVND (reference sequence).

V gene TRBV7-2 combines with J gene TRBJ2-7, with 7 nucleotides matching TRBD2. J gave up 2 bases and V 2 bases, and 6 bases lay outside the gene matches. In germline, CDR1 is SGHTA, CDR2 FQGNSA. The CDR3 has 15 amino acids. The CDR3 bases are TGTGCCAGCAGCTTAATAGCGGGTTCCGCCTACGAGCAGTACTTC. Translated: CASSLIAGSAYEQYF. Based on the CDR3 plus reference TRBV7-2 and TRBJ2-7, the full variable domain is GAGVSQSPSNKVTEKGKDVELRCDPISGHTALYWYRQSLGQGLEFLIYFQGNSAPDKSGLPSDRFSAERTGGSVSTLTIQRTQQEDSAVYLCASSLIAGSAYEQYFGPGTRLTVT.

The CDR3 here is CASSFNRGAAYGYTF. Here the CDR3 DNA reads TGCGCCAGCAGCTTTAACAGGGGCGCAGCGTATGGCTACACCTTC. The chain uses TRBV5-1 and TRBJ1-2; 7 bases are a match to TRBD1. V shed 2 bases and J 5 bases; nucleotides not matched to a gene: 9. Germline V CDR1 and CDR2: SGHRS, YFSETQ. CDR3 length: 15 amino acids.

The sample holds a few counts of this clone. The genes are TRBV6-1 and TRBJ1-1; D unresolved. Germline V gene data show CDR1 as MNHNS and CDR2 as SASEGT. V was clipped by 6 bases and J by 0 bases, with 5 bases between them. The CDR3 covers 12 residues. CDR3 DNA sequence: TGTGCCAGCAGAGAGATGAACACTGAAGCTTTCTTT. It yields the protein CASREMNTEAFF.

This clone was counted between two and nine times. V gene TRBV6-1 combines with J gene TRBJ1-2, with D hard to call. The CDR3 is 12 residues long. V shed 5 bases and J shed 0 bases, with 4 bases lying between them. The germline gives CDR1 MNHNS, CDR2 SASEGT. The CDR3 DNA is TGTGCCAGCAGTAGAGCTAACTATGGCTACACCTTC. This codes for CASSRANYGYTF.

The genes are TRBV7-2 and TRBJ2-5; TRBD2 matches 8 bases. The CDR3 spans 16 residues. The germline V gene encodes CDR1 SGHTA and CDR2 FQGNSA. V was clipped by 5 bases and J by 5 bases; unmatched bases: 13. The CDR3 loop reads CASSVNGGAVGETQYF. The CDR3 nucleotides read TGTGCCAGCAGCGTAAACGGGGGGGCAGTTGGGGAGACCCAGTACTTC. Full variable domain (rest looked up from reference TRBV7-2 and TRBJ2-5): GAGVSQSPSNKVTEKGKDVELRCDPISGHTALYWYRQSLGQGLEFLIYFQGNSAPDKSGLPSDRFSAERTGGSVSTLTIQRTQQEDSAVYLCASSVNGGAVGETQYFGPGTRLLVL.

This sequence joins TRBV30 and TRBJ2-7; the D gene is possibly TRBD1 (6 bases). This CDR3 contains 17 residues. V dropped 3 bases and J dropped 3 bases, with 24 bases sitting between them. Germline CDR1 GTSNPN, CDR2 SVGIG (reference sequence). The CDR3 loop reads CAWSGQSSPPLYYEQYF. In DNA, the CDR3 is TGTGCCTGGAGCGGACAGAGCTCACCCCCCCTTTACTACGAGCAGTACTTC.

The V gene is TRBV6-6, the J gene TRBJ1-6; 7 positions match TRBD1. The germline V gene encodes CDR1 MNHNY and CDR2 SVGAGI (reference sequence). The CDR3 extends over 14 amino acids. The junction had 11 bases not matched to a gene; V was cut back by 4 bases and J by 14 bases. CDR3 amino acids: CASSSEQGNSALHF. DNA of the CDR3: TGTGCCAGCAGTTCGGAACAGGGGAATTCGGCCCTCCACTTT.

The chain uses TRBV6-5 and TRBJ2-3; D not certain. The germline V gene encodes CDR1 MNHEY and CDR2 SVGAGI. The CDR3 length is 14 residues. The germline V and J ends were trimmed by 0 bases and 3 bases, with 7 bases remaining between them. The CDR3 here is CASSYSGQTDTQYF. The DNA of the CDR3 is TGTGCCAGCAGTTACTCTGGGCAGACAGATACGCAGTATTTT.

The V call is TRBV11-2, the J call TRBJ1-4, with D possibly TRBD1 on 6 matching bases. Germline CDR1 is SGHAT and CDR2 is FQNNGV. The length of the CDR3 is 15 residues. The V gene lost 3 bases and the J gene lost 8 bases, with 16 bases spanning the gap. The CDR3 protein is CASSFGRGVGEKLFF. DNA of the CDR3: TGTGCCAGCAGCTTTGGCAGGGGAGTAGGGGAAAAACTGTTTTTT.

The chain joins TRBV5-8 to TRBJ1-2; D unclear. This CDR3 comprises 17 residues. The V gene lost 2 bases and the J gene lost 4 bases, with 21 bases spanning the gap. The germline V gene has CDR1 SGHTS and CDR2 YDEGEE. CDR3 sequence (DNA): TGTGCCAGCAGCTTTTTGATCTACGTTGGTGAATTCTATGGCTACACCTTC. It specifies CASSFLIYVGEFYGYTF.

This chain links TRBV7-9 with TRBJ2-3; weak D call: TRBD1 (6 bases). Trimming took 0 bases from V and 9 from J, leaving 13 bases between them. Per the germline V gene, CDR1 is SEHNR and CDR2 is FQNEAQ (reference sequence). The CDR3 has 14 residues. CDR3 protein: CASSLAQGRLTQYF. CDR3 DNA sequence: TGTGCCAGCAGCTTAGCACAGGGTAGACTGACGCAGTATTTT. Based on the CDR3 plus reference TRBV7-9 and TRBJ2-3, the full variable domain is DTGVSQNPRHKITKRGQNVTFRCDPISEHNRLYWYRQTLGQGPEFLTYFQNEAQLEKSRLLSDRFSAERPKGSFSTLEIQRTEQGDSAMYLCASSLAQGRLTQYFGPGTRLTVL.